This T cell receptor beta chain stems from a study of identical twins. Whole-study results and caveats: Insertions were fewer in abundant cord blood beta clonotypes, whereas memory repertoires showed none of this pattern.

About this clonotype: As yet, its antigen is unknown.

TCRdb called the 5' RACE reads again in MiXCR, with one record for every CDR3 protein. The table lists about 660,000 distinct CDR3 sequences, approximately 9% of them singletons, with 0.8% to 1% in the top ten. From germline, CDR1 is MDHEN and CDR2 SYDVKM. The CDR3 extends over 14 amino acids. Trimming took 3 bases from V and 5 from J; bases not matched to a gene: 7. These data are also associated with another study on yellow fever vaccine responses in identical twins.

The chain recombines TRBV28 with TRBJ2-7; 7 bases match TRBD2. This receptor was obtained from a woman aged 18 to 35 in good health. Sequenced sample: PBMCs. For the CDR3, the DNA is TGTGCCAGCAGTTTTCGGGTCGGGAGGAACGAGCAGTACTTC. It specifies CASSFRVGRNEQYF.